The 16 T cell receptor beta chains presented below share a single source sample, sequenced in a study of regulatory T cells in long-lasting Graves disease. Time point given: persistent/refractory GD, antithyroid drugs over 5 years with positive TRAb. PBMC RNA served as the TCR library source. Library construction for TCR beta used iRepertoire HTBI primers and Arm-PCR of CDR3 regions. One entry per CDR3 protein results from TCRdb running MiXCR on the multiplex PCR reads. The table includes approximately 690,000 distinct CDR3 sequences, approximately 31% detected once. The specimen comprised peripheral blood mononuclear cells (PBMCs), sampled when the disease was refractory, from a patient treated with antithyroid drugs. Receptors were obtained from a female donor with Graves disease.

This chain connects TRBV6-5 to TRBJ1-1; 7 positions agree with TRBD1. J lost 1 base, V lost 2 bases, and 10 bases had no gene match. CDR1 is MNHEY, CDR2 SVGAGI, per germline. The CDR3 extends over 17 amino acids. CDR3 sequence reads: CASSYIRGRRANTEAFF. For the CDR3, the DNA is TGTGCCAGCAGTTACATCAGGGGGAGGAGGGCGAACACTGAAGCTTTCTTT.

Turning to this clonotype: The junction departs from the called germline gene at one end, perhaps through a read error. CDR3 region: CASSEVLLGAEAFF. For the CDR3, the DNA is TGTGCCAGCAGTGAGGTCCTGCTCGGCGCTGAGGCTTTCTTT. This rearrangement joins TRBV2 to TRBJ1-1; D unclear. The CDR3 contains 14 residues. CDR1 SNHLY and CDR2 FYNNEI come from the germline V gene.

The chain links TRBV5-5 to TRBJ2-2; the D gene could be TRBD1 or TRBD2 (5 bases each). V was trimmed by 0 bases and J by 5 bases, leaving 20 bases between them. The germline CDR1 and CDR2 sequences are SGHKS and YYEKEE (reference sequence). This CDR3 has 18 amino acids. In nucleotides, the CDR3 is TGTGCCAGCAGCTTGGGTTTAAACCGGGACCTCAGAACCGGGGAGCTGTTTTTT. Amino acids: CASSLGLNRDLRTGELFF.

The V call is TRBV10-3, the J call TRBJ2-2; weak D call: TRBD2 (5 bases). This CDR3 spans 17 amino acids. Per germline, CDR1 ENHRY and CDR2 SYGVKD. V was trimmed by 2 bases and J by 4 bases, leaving 17 bases between them. Here the CDR3 reads CAISENLGESTTGELFF. The CDR3 bases are TGTGCCATCAGTGAGAATTTGGGAGAATCCACCACCGGGGAGCTGTTTTTT.

The chain uses TRBV12-3 or TRBV12-4 and TRBJ1-6; D is unclear. Trimming left V 3 bases short and J 7 bases short, with 10 bases between. The CDR3 totals 14 residues. CDR3 protein: CASSFPTVNSPLHF. CDR3 nucleotide sequence: TGTGCCAGCAGTTTCCCGACCGTGAATTCACCCCTCCACTTT.

The J gene is TRBJ2-7, the V gene TRBV13; TRBD2 matches 10 bases. CDR1 PRHDT and CDR2 FYEKMQ come from the germline V gene (reference sequence). CDR3 size: 14 residues. Trimming took 4 bases from V and 6 from J; bases not matched to a gene: 6. The CDR3 DNA reads TGTGCCAGCAGCTCCCCCACTAGCGGGGCCGAGCAGTACTTC. It translates to CASSSPTSGAEQYF.

The table lists this clonotype with a few counts. The chain recombines TRBV24-1 with TRBJ1-2, with 9 positions matching TRBD1. CDR3 length equals 14 residues. The germline V gene has CDR1 KGHDR and CDR2 SFDVKD. The trim removed 4 bases at V and 6 bases at J, leaving 5 bases unmatched. The CDR3 sequence: CATSDPGTGHGYTF. The CDR3 coding sequence is TGTGCCACCAGTGACCCCGGGACAGGGCATGGCTACACCTTC.

V is TRBV12-3 or TRBV12-4 and J is TRBJ2-2, with 8 bases lining up with TRBD1. There are 16 residues in the CDR3. Unmatched junction bases numbered 9, after V lost 2 bases and J lost 7 bases. The CDR3, as DNA: TGTGCCAGCAGTTTAAGTCATTCAGGGGGCGACGGGGAGCTGTTTTTT. Translation gives CASSLSHSGGDGELFF.

The chain is built from TRBV7-6 and TRBJ1-2; a weak D match, TRBD1 (5 bases). The CDR3 has 14 amino acids. The V and J ends lost 2 bases and 6 bases respectively, with 13 bases between them. Germline CDR1 and CDR2: SGHVS and FNYEAQ. The chain's CDR3 is CASSLRAGGDGYTF. CDR3 nucleotides: TGTGCCAGCAGCTTAAGGGCTGGAGGGGATGGCTACACCTTC. Together with reference TRBV7-6 and TRBJ1-2, the CDR3 gives the full variable domain: GAGVSQSPRYKVTKRGQDVALRCDPISGHVSLYWYRQALGQGPEFLTYFNYEAQQDKSGLPNDRFSAERPEGSISTLTIQRTEQRDSAMYRCASSLRAGGDGYTFGSGTRLTVV.

This clonotype showed up just a few times. The J gene is TRBJ2-7, the V gene TRBV11-2; 12 nucleotides agree with TRBD1. There are 15 residues in the CDR3. Germline CDR1 and CDR2: SGHAT and FQNNGV. Trimming removed 5 bases from V and 6 bases from J; junction bases left unmatched: 8. The CDR3 spells CASSRWGQGAVEQYF. DNA for the CDR3: TGTGCCAGCAGCCGGTGGGGACAGGGGGCTGTCGAGCAGTACTTC. Filled out from reference TRBV11-2 and TRBJ2-7, the complete variable domain reads EAGVAQSPRYKIIEKRQSVAFWCNPISGHATLYWYQQILGQGPKLLIQFQNNGVVDDSQLPKDRFSAERLKGVDSTLKIQPAKLEDSAVYLCASSRWGQGAVEQYFGPGTRLTVT.

The gene calls are TRBV5-1 and TRBJ2-1, with D possibly TRBD2 on 6 matching bases. V gave up 4 bases and J gave up 4 bases, with 15 bases separating them. There are 15 residues in the CDR3. Germline CDR1 and CDR2: SGHRS and YFSETQ. DNA of the CDR3: TGCGCCAGCAGCCCGGAAAGTAGCGGATACAATGAGCAGTTCTTC. Its protein is CASSPESSGYNEQFF.

On this clonotype: The junction does not match germline at one end; this may be a read error. The chain links TRBV11-2 to TRBJ1-2; 8 bases align to TRBD1. Germline assignment: CDR1 SGHAT and CDR2 FQNNGV. The CDR3 is made up of 15 amino acids. CDR3 residues: CASSGGQVGPYGYTF. The CDR3 nucleotides are TGTGCTAGCAGCGGGGGACAGGTGGGGCCCTATGGCTACACCTTC.

This clonotype was picked up a small number of times. The V gene is TRBV18, the J gene TRBJ1-2; no definite D call. Looked up from germline, CDR1 is KGHSH and CDR2 is LQKENI. The CDR3 loop spans 13 amino acids. The germline V and J ends were trimmed by 3 bases and 5 bases, with 10 bases remaining between them. The CDR3 DNA follows: TGTGCCAGCTCACCTACAGAGTTATATGGCTACACCTTC. Protein sequence: CASSPTELYGYTF.

This clonotype appeared a few times. CDR3 protein: CASSYSSLDRGHGYTF. CDR3 in DNA: TGTGCCAGCAGTTACTCCTCCCTGGACAGGGGGCATGGCTACACCTTC. The chain joins TRBV6-2 or TRBV6-3 to TRBJ1-2; 11 bases agree with TRBD1. With 0 bases clipped from V and 6 bases from J, the junction kept 6 bases outside the gene matches. Germline CDR1 MNHEY, CDR2 SVGEGT. This CDR3 is 16 amino acids long.

This chain links TRBV6-2 or TRBV6-3 with TRBJ1-1; tentative D call: TRBD1 (6 bases). Trimming left V 7 bases short and J 7 bases short, with 10 bases between. CDR3 length: 11 residues. CDR1 is MNHEY and CDR2 is SVGEGT in the germline V gene. The CDR3 spells CASTQGGEAFF. CDR3 coding DNA: TGTGCCAGCACCCAAGGGGGTGAAGCTTTCTTT.

J is TRBJ2-7 and V is TRBV3-1; D not resolved. Germline loops: CDR1 LGHDT, CDR2 YNNKEL (reference sequence). CDR3 length: 13 residues. V was pared by 4 bases and J by 3 bases, with 10 bases between. The CDR3 DNA reads as TGTGCCAGCAGCCCATCAACCGGCTACGAGCAGTACTTC. Translated, it gives CASSPSTGYEQYF.